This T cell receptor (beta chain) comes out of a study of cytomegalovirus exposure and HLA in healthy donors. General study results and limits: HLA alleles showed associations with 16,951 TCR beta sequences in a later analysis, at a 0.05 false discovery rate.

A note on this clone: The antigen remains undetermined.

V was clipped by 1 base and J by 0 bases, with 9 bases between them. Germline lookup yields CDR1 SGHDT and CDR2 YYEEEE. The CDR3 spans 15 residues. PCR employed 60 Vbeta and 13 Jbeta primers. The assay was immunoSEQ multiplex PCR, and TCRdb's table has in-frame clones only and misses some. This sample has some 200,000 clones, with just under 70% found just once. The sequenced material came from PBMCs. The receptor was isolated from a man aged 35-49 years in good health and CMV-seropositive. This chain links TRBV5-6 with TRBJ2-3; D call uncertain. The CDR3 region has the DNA TGTGCCAGCAGCTTGTTCCAGGCGAGCACAGATACGCAGTATTTT. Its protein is CASSLFQASTDTQYF.